This record looks at one T cell receptor beta chain sequence and its context. No antigen is known for it. One base away there is no much larger clone; base qualities are not given. These data belong to a study of T cell repertoires and HLA-DP antigens (dated by TCRdb to between 2017 and 2018). As for the study more broadly: Using HeLa cells transduced to present allogeneic HLA-DP, the study set up an in vitro model of CD4+ T cell alloreactivity. Compared with self, one alloantigen differed at one amino acid in the peptide-binding groove and the other differed at ten, modelling structurally similar versus dissimilar alloantigens. Of the three donors, two were male and one was female, with ages ranging from the 18-to-29 band to the 60-to-69 band. Average DNA input was roughly 200 ng for sorted CD137+CD4+ samples, compared with 1,000 to 1,500 ng for pre-culture CD4+ samples.

Beyond this particular receptor, the publication reports: Clones undetected before culture had an average cumulative frequency of around 40% against one allele versus 50.6% against the other. Limitations included only a few donors, a non-physiological HeLa antigen-presenting system, and the use of total CD4+ responder cells. The naive and memory CD4+ repertoires were not analysed as separate populations. Sorted CD137+ cells showed similar clonality against both alloantigens, at about 0.39, which was much higher than the approximately 0.038 seen in pre-culture samples.

Untouched CD4+ T cells were isolated from Ficoll-separated PBMC by magnetic bead negative selection, reaching an average purity of about 98%. Untouched CD4+ T cells were isolated from Ficoll-separated PBMC with magnetic beads, reaching about 98% purity with negligible CD8+ contamination. Donors were three healthy blood donors whose buffy coats supplied peripheral blood mononuclear cells. All three donors were CMV seronegative. Genomic DNA was extracted with the DNeasy Blood & Tissue Kit. For each subject, genomic DNA from sorted CD137+CD4+ cells and from pre-culture CD4+ baseline samples underwent TCRB sequencing. The immunoSEQ multiplex PCR, with forward primers for 54 TRBV segments and reverse primers for 13 TRBJ segments, was used to amplify TCRB CDR3 regions. Pre-culture CD4+ samples were sequenced at deep resolution with a target of 200,000 to 250,000 T cell genomes. Sequencing of the amplicons was done on an Illumina HiSeq System, giving 87 bp reads that spanned the CDR3. As for how the authors treated the data: Correction for PCR and sequencing errors was applied to reads, and CDR3 regions were defined through alignment to IMGT reference sequences. Synthetic template pools were used to estimate template counts and unique rearrangement counts. Clonality was calculated as 1 minus Pielou's evenness. Richness was estimated with the Daley-Smith estimator. Morisita's index was used to measure repertoire overlap. Clones found in cultured samples but undetected in the pre-culture repertoire of the corresponding donor were defined as low-abundance clones. TCRdb took this table from immuneACCESS and kept in-frame rearrangements with V and J called. Such tables lack part of the clones; where checked against another copy, unresolved V genes explain under half of the gap, and the rest is unexplained. The D gene and trimming were derived from the DNA, and the V and J assignments and clone size from that table. In all, the sample holds approximately 90,000 clones, and roughly 86% of those were seen once. 1.7% of the sample is held by the ten biggest clonotypes.

V is trimmed back by 0 bases and J by 5 bases, and the junction contains 10 bases that no gene match accounts for. Spanning cysteine to phenylalanine, the CDR3 consists of 16 amino acids. Just CDR3 DNA is preserved here, 48 bases in frame from base 1. Per the germline V gene, SGHAT is the CDR1 and FQNNGV is the CDR2. Sequencing input: CD4+ T cells from PBMCs. This clonotype was sampled from a man between 50 and 59 years old in good health and CMV-seronegative. Recombination linked TRBV11-2 to TRBJ2-7, with TRBD1 matching 7 junction bases. The base sequence is TGTGCCAGCAGCTTAGATCCTCGACAGGGTCTGAACGAGCAGTACTTC. Its product reads: CASSLDPRQGLNEQYF.